Each of the 2 T cell receptor beta chains below was sequenced from the same sample in a study of blood T cell repertoires in COVID-19. Measured with immunoSEQ multiplex PCR; TCRdb has only the in-frame clones, and not every one. Among about 290,000 clones listed, just under 85% were seen once. The sequencing input was peripheral blood. Receptor source: a woman in her forties or fifties with active or convalescent COVID-19.

The rearrangement joins TRBV5-8 to TRBJ2-3; 14 bases are a match to TRBD2. CDR1 and CDR2 (germline): SGHTS, YDEGEE. The length of the CDR3 is 17 residues. Trimming removed 4 bases from V and 3 bases from J; junction bases left unmatched: 7. The CDR3 reads CASSLGLAGVLTDTQYF. The CDR3 DNA reads as TGTGCCAGCAGCCTGGGACTAGCGGGAGTTTTGACAGATACGCAGTATTTT.

This clone was observed a handful of times. The chain is built from TRBV19 and TRBJ1-6; TRBD1 agrees at 9 bases. Germline CDR1 is LNHDA and CDR2 is SQIVND (reference sequence). Unmatched junction bases numbered 8, after V lost 7 bases and J lost 7 bases. CDR3 length equals 15 residues. CDR3 sequence: CASNPGTGFNSPLHF. CDR3 nucleotides: TGTGCCAGTAACCCTGGGACAGGGTTCAATTCACCCCTCCACTTT.